This paragraph reports one T cell receptor beta chain. Its target is unknown. TCRdb re-called the 5' RACE reads and catalogs CDR3 proteins one per entry, DNA excluded. In all, the sample yields 150,000 to 160,000 distinct CDR3 sequences. The sample originates from a study of T cells expressing NK-cell markers. Study in general: Obtained from sorted CD3+CD56+NKG2C+, CD3+CD56+NKG2C- and CD3+CD56-NKG2C+ T cells were the TCR beta repertoires. Study findings and constraints: NKG2C+ dominant clonotype frequencies in six donors were roughly 1.0-7.5% of CD8+ T cells.

CDR1 and CDR2 (germline): SGHTA, FQGTGA. The CDR3 loop spans 14 amino acids. This receptor was taken from a woman in her forties or fifties in good health. The chain links TRBV7-3 to TRBJ2-3; TCRdb picks TRBD1, but there is no DNA to check that call. Sequenced sample: blood T cells: a sorted CD56 or NKG2C T cell subset, CD4+ or CD8+ T cells, or bulk PBMC T cells (not recorded which). CDR3 sequence reads: CASSPPGESDTQYF.